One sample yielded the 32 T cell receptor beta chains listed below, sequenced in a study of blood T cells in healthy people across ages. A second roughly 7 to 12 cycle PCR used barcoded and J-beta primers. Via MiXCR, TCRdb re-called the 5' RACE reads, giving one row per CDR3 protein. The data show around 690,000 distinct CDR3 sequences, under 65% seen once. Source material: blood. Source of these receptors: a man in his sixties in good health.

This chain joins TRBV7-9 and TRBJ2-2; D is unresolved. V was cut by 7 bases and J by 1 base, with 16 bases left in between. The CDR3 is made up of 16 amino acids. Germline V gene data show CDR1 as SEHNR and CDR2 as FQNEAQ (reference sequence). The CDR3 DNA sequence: TGTGCCAGCAAACACCGTCTGGCAGGGAACACCGGGGAGCTGTTTTTT. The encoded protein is CASKHRLAGNTGELFF.

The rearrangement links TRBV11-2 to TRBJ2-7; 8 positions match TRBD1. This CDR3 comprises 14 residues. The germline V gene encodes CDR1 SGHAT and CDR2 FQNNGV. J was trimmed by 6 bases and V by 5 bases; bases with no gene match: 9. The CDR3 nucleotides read TGTGCCAGCAGCACAGCTACAGGGGGGTCCGAGCAGTACTTC. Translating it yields CASSTATGGSEQYF.

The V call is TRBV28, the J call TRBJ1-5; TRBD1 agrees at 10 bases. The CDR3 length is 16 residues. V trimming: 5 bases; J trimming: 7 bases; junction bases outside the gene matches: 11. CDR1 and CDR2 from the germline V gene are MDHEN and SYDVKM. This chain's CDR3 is CASSPRTGGGRQPQHF. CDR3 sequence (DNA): TGTGCCAGCAGTCCCCGGACAGGGGGAGGGAGGCAGCCCCAGCATTTT.

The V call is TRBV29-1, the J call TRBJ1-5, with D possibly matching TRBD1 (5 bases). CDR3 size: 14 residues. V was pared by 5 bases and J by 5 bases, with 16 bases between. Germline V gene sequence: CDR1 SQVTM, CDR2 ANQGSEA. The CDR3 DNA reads TGCAGCGTTAGTGGGACCAGACCAGATCAGCCCCAGCATTTT. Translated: CSVSGTRPDQPQHF.

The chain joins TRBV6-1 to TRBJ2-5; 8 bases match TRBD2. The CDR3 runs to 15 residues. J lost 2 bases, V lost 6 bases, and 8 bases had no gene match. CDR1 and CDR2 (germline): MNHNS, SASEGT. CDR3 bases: TGTGCCAGCAGGGTAATAGCGGGGAATCAAGAGACCCAGTACTTC. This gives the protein CASRVIAGNQETQYF.

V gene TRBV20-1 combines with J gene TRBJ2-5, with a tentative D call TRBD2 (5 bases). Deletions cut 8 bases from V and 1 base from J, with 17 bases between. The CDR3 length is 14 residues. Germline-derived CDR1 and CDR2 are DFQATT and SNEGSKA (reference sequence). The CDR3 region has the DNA TGCAGTACGGGTTCGGGGAAGGGCCAAGAGACCCAGTACTTC. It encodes CSTGSGKGQETQYF.

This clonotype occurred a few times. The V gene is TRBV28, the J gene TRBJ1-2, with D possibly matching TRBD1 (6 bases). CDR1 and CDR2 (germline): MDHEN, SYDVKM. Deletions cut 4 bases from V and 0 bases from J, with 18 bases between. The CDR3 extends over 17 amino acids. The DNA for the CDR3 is TGTGCCAGCAGTTCCATCCTTCGGGACACTGCTAACTATGGCTACACCTTC. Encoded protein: CASSSILRDTANYGYTF.

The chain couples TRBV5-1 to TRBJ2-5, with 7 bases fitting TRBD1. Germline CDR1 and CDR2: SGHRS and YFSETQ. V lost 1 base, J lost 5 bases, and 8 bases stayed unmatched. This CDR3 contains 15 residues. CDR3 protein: CASSLNTGDAETQYF. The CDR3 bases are TGCGCCAGCAGCTTGAATACAGGGGACGCGGAGACCCAGTACTTC. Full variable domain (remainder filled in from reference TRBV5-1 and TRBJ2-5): KAGVTQTPRYLIKTRGQQVTLSCSPISGHRSVSWYQQTPGQGLQFLFEYFSETQRNKGNFPGRFSGRQFSNSRSEMNVSTLELGDSALYLCASSLNTGDAETQYFGPGTRLLVL.

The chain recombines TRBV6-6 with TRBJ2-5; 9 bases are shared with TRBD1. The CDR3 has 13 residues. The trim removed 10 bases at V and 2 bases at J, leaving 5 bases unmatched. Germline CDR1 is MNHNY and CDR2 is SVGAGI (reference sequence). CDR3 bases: TGTGCCACGACAGGGGGAAGGCAAGAGACCCAGTACTTC. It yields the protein CATTGGRQETQYF.

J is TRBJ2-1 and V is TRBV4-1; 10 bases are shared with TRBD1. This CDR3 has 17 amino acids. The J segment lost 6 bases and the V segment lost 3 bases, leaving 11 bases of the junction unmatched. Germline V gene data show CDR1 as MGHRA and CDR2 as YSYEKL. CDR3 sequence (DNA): TGCGCCAGCAGCCACCGCGGGGACAGGGGAGGCCCCAATGAGCAGTTCTTC. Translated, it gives CASSHRGDRGGPNEQFF.

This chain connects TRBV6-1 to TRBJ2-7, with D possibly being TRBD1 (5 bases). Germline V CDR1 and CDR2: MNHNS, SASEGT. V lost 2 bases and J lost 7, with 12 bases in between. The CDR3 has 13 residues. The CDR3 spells CASSEPYQGEQYF. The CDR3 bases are TGTGCCAGCAGTGAACCCTACCAGGGAGAGCAGTACTTC.

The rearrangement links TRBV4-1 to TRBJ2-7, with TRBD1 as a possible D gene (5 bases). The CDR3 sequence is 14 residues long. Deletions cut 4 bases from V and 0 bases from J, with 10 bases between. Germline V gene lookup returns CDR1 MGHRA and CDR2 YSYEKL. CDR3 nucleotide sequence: TGCGCCAGCAGCCCGGACACCATCTCCTACGAGCAGTACTTC. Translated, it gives CASSPDTISYEQYF.

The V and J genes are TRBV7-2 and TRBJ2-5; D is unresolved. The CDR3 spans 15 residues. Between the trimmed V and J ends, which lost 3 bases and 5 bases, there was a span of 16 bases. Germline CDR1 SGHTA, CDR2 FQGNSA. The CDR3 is CASSFQTDLGETQYF. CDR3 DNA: TGTGCCAGCAGCTTCCAAACCGACTTGGGGGAGACCCAGTACTTC.

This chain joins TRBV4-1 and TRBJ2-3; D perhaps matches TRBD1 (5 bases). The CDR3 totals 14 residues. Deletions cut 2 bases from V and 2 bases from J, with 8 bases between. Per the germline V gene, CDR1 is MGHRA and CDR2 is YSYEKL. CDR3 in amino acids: CASSQRQNTDTQYF. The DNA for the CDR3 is TGCGCCAGCAGCCAACGACAGAACACAGATACGCAGTATTTT.

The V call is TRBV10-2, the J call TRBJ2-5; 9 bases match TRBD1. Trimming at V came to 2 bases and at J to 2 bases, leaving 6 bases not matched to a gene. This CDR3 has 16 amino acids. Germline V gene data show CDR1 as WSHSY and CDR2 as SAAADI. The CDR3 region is CASSEPDRGGQETQYF. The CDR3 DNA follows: TGCGCCAGCAGTGAGCCGGACAGGGGAGGGCAAGAGACCCAGTACTTC.

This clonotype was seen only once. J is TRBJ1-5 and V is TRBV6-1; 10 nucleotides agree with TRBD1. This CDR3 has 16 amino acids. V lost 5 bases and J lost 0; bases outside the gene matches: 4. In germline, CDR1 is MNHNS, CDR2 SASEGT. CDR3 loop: CASSLTGGYSNQPQHF. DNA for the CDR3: TGTGCCAGCAGTCTGACAGGGGGCTATAGCAATCAGCCCCAGCATTTT.

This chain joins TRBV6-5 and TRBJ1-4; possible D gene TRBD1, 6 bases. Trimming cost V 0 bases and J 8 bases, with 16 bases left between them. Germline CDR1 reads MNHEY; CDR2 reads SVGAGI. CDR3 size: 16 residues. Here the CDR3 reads CASSYSITGAREKLFF. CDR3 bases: TGTGCCAGCAGTTACTCGATCACGGGGGCGAGGGAAAAACTGTTTTTT.

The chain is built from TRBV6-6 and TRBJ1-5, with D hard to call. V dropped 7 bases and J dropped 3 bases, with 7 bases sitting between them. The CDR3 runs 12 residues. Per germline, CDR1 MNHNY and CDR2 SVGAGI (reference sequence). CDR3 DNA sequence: TGTGCCAGCATGACAATCAATCAGCCCCAGCATTTT. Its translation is CASMTINQPQHF.

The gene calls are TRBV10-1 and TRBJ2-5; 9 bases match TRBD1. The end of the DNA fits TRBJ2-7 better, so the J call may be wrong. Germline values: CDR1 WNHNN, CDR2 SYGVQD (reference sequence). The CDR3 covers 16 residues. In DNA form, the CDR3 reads TGCGCCAGCAGTGTCACCACCGGGACAGGGATTTACGAGCAGTACTTC. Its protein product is CASSVTTGTGIYEQYF.

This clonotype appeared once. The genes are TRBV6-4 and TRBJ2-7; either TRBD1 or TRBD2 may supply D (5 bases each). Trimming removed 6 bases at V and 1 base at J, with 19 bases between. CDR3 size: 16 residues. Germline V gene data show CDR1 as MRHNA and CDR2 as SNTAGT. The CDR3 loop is CASSAIGHRGSYEQYF. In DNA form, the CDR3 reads TGTGCCAGCAGCGCCATTGGACACCGGGGATCCTACGAGCAGTACTTC.

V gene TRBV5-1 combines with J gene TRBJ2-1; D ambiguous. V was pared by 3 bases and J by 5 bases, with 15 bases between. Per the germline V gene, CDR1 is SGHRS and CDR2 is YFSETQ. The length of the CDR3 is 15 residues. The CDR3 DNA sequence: TGCGCCAGCAGCTCAGTCCCCTACGAGAACAATGAGCAGTTCTTC. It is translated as CASSSVPYENNEQFF.

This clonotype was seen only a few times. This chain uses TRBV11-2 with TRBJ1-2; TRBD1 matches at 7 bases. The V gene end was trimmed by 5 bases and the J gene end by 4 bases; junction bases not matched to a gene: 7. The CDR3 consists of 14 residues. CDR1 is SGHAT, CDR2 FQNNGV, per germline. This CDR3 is CASSPRQGPYGYTF. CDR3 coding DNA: TGTGCCAGCAGCCCCCGACAGGGCCCCTATGGCTACACCTTC.

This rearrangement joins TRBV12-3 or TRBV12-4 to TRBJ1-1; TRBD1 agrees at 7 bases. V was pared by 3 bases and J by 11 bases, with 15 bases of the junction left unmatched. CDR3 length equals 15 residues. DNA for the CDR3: TGTGCCAGCAGTTTGGGGGGACAGATTTTTTTAGATGCTTTCTTT. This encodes CASSLGGQIFLDAFF.

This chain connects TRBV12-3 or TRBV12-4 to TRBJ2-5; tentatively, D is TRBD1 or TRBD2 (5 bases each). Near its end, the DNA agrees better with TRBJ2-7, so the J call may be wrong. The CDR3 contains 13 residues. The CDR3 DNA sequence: TGTGCCAGCAGTCGGGACCGGTGGGTCGAGCAGTACTTC. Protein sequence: CASSRDRWVEQYF.

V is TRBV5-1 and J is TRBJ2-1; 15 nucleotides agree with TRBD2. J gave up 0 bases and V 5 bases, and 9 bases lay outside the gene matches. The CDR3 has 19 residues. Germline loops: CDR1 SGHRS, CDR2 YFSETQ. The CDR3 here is CASRIGLAGGPSSYNEQFF. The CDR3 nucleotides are TGCGCCAGCAGGATCGGACTAGCGGGGGGGCCGAGCTCCTACAATGAGCAGTTCTTC. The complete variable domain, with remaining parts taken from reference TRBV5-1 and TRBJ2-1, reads KAGVTQTPRYLIKTRGQQVTLSCSPISGHRSVSWYQQTPGQGLQFLFEYFSETQRNKGNFPGRFSGRQFSNSRSEMNVSTLELGDSALYLCASRIGLAGGPSSYNEQFFGPGTRLTVL.

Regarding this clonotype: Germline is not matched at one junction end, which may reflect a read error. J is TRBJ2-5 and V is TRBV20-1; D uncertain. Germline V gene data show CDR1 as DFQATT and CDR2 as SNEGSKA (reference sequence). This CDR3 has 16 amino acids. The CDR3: CGARDPTAPMPETQYF. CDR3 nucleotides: TGCGGTGCTAGAGATCCCACCGCACCGATGCCGGAGACCCAGTACTTC.

Here the CDR3 DNA reads TGTGCCAGCTCAAGACGGTATGGCTACACCTTC. Its protein product is CASSRRYGYTF. The chain links TRBV2 to TRBJ1-2; no reliable D call. Germline values: CDR1 SNHLY, CDR2 FYNNEI. The CDR3 spans 11 residues. V dropped 8 bases and J dropped 5 bases, with 9 bases sitting between them.

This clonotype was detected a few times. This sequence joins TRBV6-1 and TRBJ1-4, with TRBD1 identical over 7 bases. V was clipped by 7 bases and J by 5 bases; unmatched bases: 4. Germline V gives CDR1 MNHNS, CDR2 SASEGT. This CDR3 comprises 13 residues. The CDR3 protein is CASNRDRNEKLFF. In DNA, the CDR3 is TGTGCCAGCAACCGGGACAGAAATGAAAAACTGTTTTTT.

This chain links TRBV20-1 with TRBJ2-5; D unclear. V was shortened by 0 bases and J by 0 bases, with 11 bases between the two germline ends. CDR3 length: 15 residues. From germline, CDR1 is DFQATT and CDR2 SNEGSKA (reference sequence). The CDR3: CSARDPDWYQETQYF. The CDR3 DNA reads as TGCAGTGCTAGAGACCCTGACTGGTACCAAGAGACCCAGTACTTC.

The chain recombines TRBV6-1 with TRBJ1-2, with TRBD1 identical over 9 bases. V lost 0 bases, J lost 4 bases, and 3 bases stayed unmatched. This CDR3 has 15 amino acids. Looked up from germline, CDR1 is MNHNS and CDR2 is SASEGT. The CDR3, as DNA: TGTGCCAGCAGTGAAGCGCGGGACAGGGTCTATGGCTACACCTTC. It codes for CASSEARDRVYGYTF.

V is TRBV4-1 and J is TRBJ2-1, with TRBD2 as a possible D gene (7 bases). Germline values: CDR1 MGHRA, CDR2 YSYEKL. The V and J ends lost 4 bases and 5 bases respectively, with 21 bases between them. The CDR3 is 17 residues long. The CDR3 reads CASSRDGGLAPNNEQFF. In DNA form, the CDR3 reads TGCGCCAGCAGCCGGGACGGGGGGCTAGCGCCAAACAATGAGCAGTTCTTC.

The CDR3 bases are TGTGCCAGCAGCTGGACGGGCGGGGGGCCACGAAGTAGCATTCAGTACTTC. Translation gives CASSWTGGGPRSSIQYF. The J gene is TRBJ2-4, the V gene TRBV21-1; the table's D call, TRBD2, was not checked against the DNA. TRBV21-1 is a listed pseudogene. The CDR3 contains 17 residues.